Presented here are 5 T cell receptor beta chains from one specimen sequenced in a study of blood T cell repertoires in COVID-19. TCRdb's table, derived via immunoSEQ multiplex PCR, lists solely in-frame clones and lacks some. The sample includes over 200,000 clones, around 80% of them seen just once. The specimen was peripheral blood. The receptors come from a woman aged 25 to 45 with COVID-19, enrolled during active disease.

The chain employs TRBV5-1 and TRBJ2-5; D may be TRBD1 (6 bases). The CDR3 contains 12 residues. Germline CDR1 and CDR2: SGHRS and YFSETQ. Trimming took off 1 base at V and 5 bases at J, with 6 bases between the two ends. The CDR3 DNA reads TGCGCCAGCAGCTTGAGGGGGGAGACCCAGTACTTC. It yields the protein CASSLRGETQYF.

The rearrangement joins TRBV5-4 to TRBJ2-7; 9 bases agree with TRBD1. Germline trimming cut 3 bases from V and 5 bases from J; bases unmatched to any gene: 15. Germline V gives CDR1 SGHNT, CDR2 YYREEE (reference sequence). The CDR3 covers 17 residues. The CDR3 DNA reads TGTGCCAGCAGCTCCCCAAGCGCCGGGACAGGGATTAACGAGCAGTACTTC. Protein product: CASSSPSAGTGINEQYF.

This clone was picked up one time. V usage is TRBV3-1 (or the pseudogene TRBV3-2) and J usage is TRBJ2-1, with D tentatively TRBD2 (5 bases). Germline V lookup: CDR1 LGHDT, CDR2 YNNKEL (reference sequence). V was clipped by 0 bases and J by 5 bases, with 11 bases between them. The CDR3 extends over 15 amino acids. CDR3 sequence: CASSQDFGIDNEQFF. The CDR3, as DNA: TGTGCCAGCAGCCAAGATTTCGGGATCGACAATGAGCAGTTCTTC.

The rearrangement uses TRBV7-9 and TRBJ2-3; 8 bases fit TRBD2. The germline V gene has CDR1 SEHNR and CDR2 FQNEAQ (reference sequence). J gave up 2 bases and V 7 bases, and 5 bases lay outside the gene matches. The CDR3 loop spans 14 amino acids. The CDR3 DNA reads as TGTGCCAGCACCTATAGCGGGACCACAGATACGCAGTATTTT. Translated: CASTYSGTTDTQYF.

J is TRBJ2-3 and V is TRBV5-1; tentative D call: TRBD1 (6 bases). V lost 2 bases, J lost 4 bases, and 11 bases lay in between. Germline values: CDR1 SGHRS, CDR2 YFSETQ. The CDR3 has 14 residues. The CDR3 is CASSLQGRADTQYF. Here the CDR3 DNA reads TGCGCCAGCAGCTTACAGGGTAGGGCAGATACGCAGTATTTT. Supplemented by reference TRBV5-1 and TRBJ2-3, the full variable domain reads KAGVTQTPRYLIKTRGQQVTLSCSPISGHRSVSWYQQTPGQGLQFLFEYFSETQRNKGNFPGRFSGRQFSNSRSEMNVSTLELGDSALYLCASSLQGRADTQYFGPGTRLTVL.